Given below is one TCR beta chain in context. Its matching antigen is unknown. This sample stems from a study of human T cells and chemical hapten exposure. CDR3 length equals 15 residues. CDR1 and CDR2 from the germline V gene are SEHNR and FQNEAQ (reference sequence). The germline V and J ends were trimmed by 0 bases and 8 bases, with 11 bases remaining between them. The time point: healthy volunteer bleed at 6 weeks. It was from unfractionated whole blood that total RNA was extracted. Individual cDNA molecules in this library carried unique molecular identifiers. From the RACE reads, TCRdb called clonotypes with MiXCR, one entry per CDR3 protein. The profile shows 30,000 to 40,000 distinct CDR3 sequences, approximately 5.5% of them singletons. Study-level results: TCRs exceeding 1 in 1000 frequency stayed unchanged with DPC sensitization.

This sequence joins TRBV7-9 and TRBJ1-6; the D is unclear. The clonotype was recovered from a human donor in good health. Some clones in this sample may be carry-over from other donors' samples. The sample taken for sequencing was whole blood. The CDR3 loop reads CASSLAVGSDSPLHF. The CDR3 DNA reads TGTGCCAGCAGCTTAGCGGTGGGTTCGGATTCACCCCTCCACTTT.